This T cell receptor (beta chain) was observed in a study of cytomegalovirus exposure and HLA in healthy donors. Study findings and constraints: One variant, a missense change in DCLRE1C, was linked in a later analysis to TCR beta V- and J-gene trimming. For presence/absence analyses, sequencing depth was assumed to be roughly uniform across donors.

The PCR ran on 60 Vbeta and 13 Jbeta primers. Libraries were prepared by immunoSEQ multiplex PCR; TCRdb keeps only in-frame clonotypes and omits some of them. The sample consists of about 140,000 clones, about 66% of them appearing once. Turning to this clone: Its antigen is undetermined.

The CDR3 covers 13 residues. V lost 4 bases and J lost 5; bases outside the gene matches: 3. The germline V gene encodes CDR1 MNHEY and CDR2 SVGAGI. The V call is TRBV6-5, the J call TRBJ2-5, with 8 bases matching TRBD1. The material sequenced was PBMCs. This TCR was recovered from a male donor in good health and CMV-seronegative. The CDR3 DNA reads TGTGCCAGCAGTTCGACAGGGGTCGAGACCCAGTACTTC. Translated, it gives CASSSTGVETQYF.